The rows below give T cell receptor beta chains drawn from one sample of a study of cytomegalovirus exposure and HLA in healthy donors. Sequencing used immunoSEQ multiplex PCR; TCRdb keeps in-frame clones, though not all of them. Altogether 140,000 or so clones are present, around 73% being singletons, with the ten largest covering around 2.9%. Sequencing was carried out using PBMCs. These TCRs come from a female donor in good health and CMV-seronegative. Both conserved end residues are part of each CDR3. Each record gives: V gene, D gene, J gene, clone size, CDR3 DNA, CDR3 protein. The D gene is left open where the match is weak. Size is stated for part of the rows, as once, few or many counts, or as a class when the clone is expanded.

TRBV27	TRBD2	TRBJ2-7	.	TGTGCCAGCAGTTTATCGAGGCGGGGGAATCTCGAGCAGTACTTC	CASSLSRRGNLEQYF
TRBV2	TRBD2	TRBJ2-7	.	TGTGCCAGCAACAGAGGACTAGCGGGGGGCCGAACCTACGAGCAGTACTTC	CASNRGLAGGRTYEQYF
TRBV28	.	TRBJ1-3	.	TGTGCCAGCAGTCCTCCGCCGGGTGTAGGTGGAAACACCATATATTTT	CASSPPPGVGGNTIYF
TRBV28	TRBD1	TRBJ1-2	few	TGTGCCAGCAGTGACAGGGGGCTAGTTTATGGCTACACCTTC	CASSDRGLVYGYTF
TRBV6-1	TRBD2	TRBJ2-7	.	TGTGCCAGCAGTGAAATAGCGGGCAACAACGAGCAGTACTTC	CASSEIAGNNEQYF
TRBV5-1	TRBD1	TRBJ2-5	.	TGCGCCAGCAGCTTGGAGGCCAGGGGGGAGACCCAGTACTTC	CASSLEARGETQYF
TRBV6-5	.	TRBJ2-6	.	TGTGCCAGCAGTTCGGCAGGGCCTTCTGGGGCCAACGTCCTGACTTTC	CASSSAGPSGANVLTF
TRBV27	.	TRBJ2-1	.	TGTGCCAGCAGTTTTAAGCCGATCTCCTACAATGAGCAGTTCTTC	CASSFKPISYNEQFF
TRBV7-9	.	TRBJ1-2	.	TGTGCCAGCAGCTTATCAGGGCCGCTCTATGGCTACACCTTC	CASSLSGPLYGYTF
TRBV19	TRBD1	TRBJ2-7	.	TGTGCCAGTAGCCTGGGACAGTTCTCCTACGAGCAGTACTTC	CASSLGQFSYEQYF
TRBV15	.	TRBJ1-1	once	TGTGCCACCAGCAACCCCTCCGGGGGAGCGGCTGAAGCTTTCTTT	CATSNPSGGAAEAFF
TRBV9	.	TRBJ2-2	.	TGTGCCAGCAGCCCCAGCCACAGAGAGTCTCGGAACACCGGGGAGCTGTTTTTT	CASSPSHRESRNTGELFF
TRBV9	.	TRBJ2-1	.	TGTGCCAGCAGCTCAAGTCGGGTCGGTAATGAGCAGTTCTTC	CASSSSRVGNEQFF
TRBV6-1	TRBD1	TRBJ2-7	few	TGTGCCAGCAGGGACAGGGGACACTCCTACGAGCAGTACTTC	CASRDRGHSYEQYF
TRBV11-2	.	TRBJ2-7	.	TGTGCCAGCAGCTTAGATTCTTCGGCAGGGTGGCGGTACGAGCAGTACTTC	CASSLDSSAGWRYEQYF
TRBV6-1	TRBD1	TRBJ1-1	.	TGTGCCATCGCGGAGAGAACAGGGGGTTGGGCGGAAGCTTTCTTT	CAIAERTGGWAEAFF
TRBV6-1	TRBD1	TRBJ2-7	.	TGTGCCAGCAGTGAATCGGGACAGGGGGCCTACGAGCAGTACTTC	CASSESGQGAYEQYF
TRBV27	.	TRBJ2-5	.	TGTGCCAGCAGTTTAACGCGGGGGCGGGAGACCCAGTACTTC	CASSLTRGRETQYF
TRBV2	TRBD1	TRBJ1-2	.	TGTGCCAGCAGTGAATCCATAAGGGGGCTGGGTGGCTACACCTTC	CASSESIRGLGGYTF
TRBV6-1	.	TRBJ1-1	few	TGTGCCAGCAGGATGACAGGCACTGAAGCTTTCTTT	CASRMTGTEAFF
TRBV2	TRBD2	TRBJ2-7	once	TGTGCCAGCAGTGAAATAAGCGGGGGCTACGAGCAGTACTTC	CASSEISGGYEQYF
TRBV7-2	TRBD2	TRBJ2-7	.	TGTGCCAGCAGCCCCCCTTTAGCGGGAGTTGCCTACGAGCAGTACTTC	CASSPPLAGVAYEQYF
TRBV27	TRBD1	TRBJ2-7	.	TGTGCCAGCAGTCGGGACAGGGGGTACGAGCAGTACTTC	CASSRDRGYEQYF
TRBV5-4	.	TRBJ2-3	once	TGTGCCAGCAGCTTTCCCAAAGATACGCAGTATTTT	CASSFPKDTQYF
TRBV5-4	.	TRBJ2-3	.	TGTGCCAGCAGCTTTCCCCTCGACTCAGATACGCAGTATTTT	CASSFPLDSDTQYF
TRBV9	.	TRBJ2-1	once	TGTGCCAGCAGCGTAGGCATTGGGGGAGCCGGGGGTTACAATGAGCAGTTCTTC	CASSVGIGGAGGYNEQFF
TRBV5-1	TRBD1	TRBJ2-2	.	TGCGCCAGCAGCCTTTCGGGACAGGGGGCAACCGGGGAGCTGTTTTTT	CASSLSGQGATGELFF
TRBV7-9	TRBD2	TRBJ2-4	.	TGTGCCAGCAGCTCGACTAGCGGGGGTTCCAAAAACATTCAGTACTTC	CASSSTSGGSKNIQYF
TRBV18	.	TRBJ2-3	.	TGTGCCAGCTCACCCGCCATCGCAACCGGGGTAGATACGCAGTATTTT	CASSPAIATGVDTQYF
TRBV29-1	.	TRBJ2-5	.	TGCAGCGTTGTGCCCGTTACAGGGAACCAAGAGACCCAGTACTTC	CSVVPVTGNQETQYF
TRBV5-8	TRBD2	TRBJ2-1	.	TGTGCCAGCAGCTCGCGGACTAGAAATCCCCACAATGAGCAGTTCTTC	CASSSRTRNPHNEQFF
TRBV25-1	.	TRBJ1-1	.	TGTGCCAGCAGTGAATGGGGCACGAACACTGAAGCTTTCTTT	CASSEWGTNTEAFF
TRBV4-1	TRBD2	TRBJ2-1	.	TGCGCCAGCAGCCAGAGACTAGCGGGAGCAATTGGATATGAGCAGTTCTTC	CASSQRLAGAIGYEQFF
TRBV19	.	TRBJ2-3	.	TGTGCCAGTAGTATCGGTTCCACAGATACGCAGTATTTT	CASSIGSTDTQYF
TRBV5-1	TRBD2	TRBJ2-1	.	TGCGCCAGCAGCTCCGGGGTACTAGCGGGAGTGAGGAATGAGCAGTTCTTC	CASSSGVLAGVRNEQFF
TRBV7-8	.	TRBJ1-4	.	TGTGCCAGCAGCTTAGGGACTAGGCAGGGAAATGAAAAACTGTTTTTT	CASSLGTRQGNEKLFF
TRBV29-1	TRBD2	TRBJ2-1	.	TGCAGCGGGAAGCGAGCGGGAGGCTCGAATGAGCAGTTCTTC	CSGKRAGGSNEQFF
TRBV7-2	.	TRBJ1-1	once	TGTGCCAGCAGCGCCCGGACGGGAATTAACACTGAAGCTTTCTTT	CASSARTGINTEAFF
TRBV30	TRBD2	TRBJ2-1	.	TGTGCCTGGAATCCCGAGCGGGAGGGCCGCAATGAGCAGTTCTTC	CAWNPEREGRNEQFF
TRBV30	.	TRBJ1-1	.	TGTGCCTGGACGGTTTCAGGGGCTGGTGCTTTCTTT	CAWTVSGAGAFF
TRBV30	TRBD1	TRBJ1-2	.	TGTGCCTGGAGTGTCCGGGACAGGGGGCGTACTAACTATGGCTACACCTTC	CAWSVRDRGRTNYGYTF
TRBV28	TRBD1	TRBJ1-6	.	TGTGCCAGCAGTTGGAGACAGGGGGAGAATTCACCCCTCCACTTT	CASSWRQGENSPLHF
TRBV6-1	TRBD2	TRBJ2-3	.	TGTGCCAGCAGTGCCCTGGCCCGAGCGGGACCCGCAGATACGCAGTATTTT	CASSALARAGPADTQYF
TRBV10-3	.	TRBJ1-1	few	TGTGCCATCAGTCCGACAGAGAACACTGAAGCTTTCTTT	CAISPTENTEAFF
TRBV6-5	.	TRBJ1-3	.	TGTGCCAGCAGCCTGGGAAACACCATATATTTT	CASSLGNTIYF
TRBV19	TRBD2	TRBJ2-1	.	TGTGCCAGTAGTAAGACTAGCGGGGTCTACAATGAGCAGTTCTTC	CASSKTSGVYNEQFF
TRBV27	TRBD2	TRBJ2-3	.	TGTGCCAGCAGTTCCGTCAGACTAGCGGGATCGGTAGATACGCAGTATTTT	CASSSVRLAGSVDTQYF
TRBV9	TRBD2	TRBJ2-3	.	TGTGCCAGCAGCGAATATGGGCGGGGGGTGACGGATACGCAGTATTTT	CASSEYGRGVTDTQYF
TRBV5-1	.	TRBJ1-4	.	TGCGCCAGCAGCTTACTAGGGATACTGGCCCAAAATGAAAAACTGTTTTTT	CASSLLGILAQNEKLFF
TRBV29-1	TRBD2	TRBJ2-1	.	TGCAGCGTTGAAGGGACTAGCGGGAGCCCCTACAATGAGCAGTTCTTC	CSVEGTSGSPYNEQFF
TRBV29-1	.	TRBJ2-1	once	TGCAGCGTTGAAGATCGGCGGAGCTCCTACAATGAGCAGTTCTTC	CSVEDRRSSYNEQFF
TRBV7-2	.	TRBJ2-1	.	TGTGCCAGCAGCTTGGCCGTCCCTCAGTTCTTC	CASSLAVPQFF
TRBV19	TRBD2	TRBJ2-2	once	TGTGCCAGTAGTATAATAAGACTAGCGGGTGGTACCGGGGAGCTGTTTTTT	CASSIIRLAGGTGELFF
TRBV5-4	TRBD2	TRBJ2-1	.	TGTGCCAGCAGCTTGGAGGTAGCGGGAGGGCCCTCCGAGCAGTTCTTC	CASSLEVAGGPSEQFF
TRBV4-1	.	TRBJ2-1	.	TGCGCCAGCAGCCAGGAACTAGCCGGGTCCTACAATGAGCAGTTCTTC	CASSQELAGSYNEQFF
TRBV10-2	TRBD1	TRBJ1-1	.	TGCGCCAGCTCCATCAGGACAGGGGGCACTGAAGCTTTCTTT	CASSIRTGGTEAFF
TRBV23-1	TRBD1	TRBJ2-7	.	TGCGCCAGCAGTCAACGGACAGGGGCGGGTTCGTACGAGCAGTACTTC	CASSQRTGAGSYEQYF